The sequence of this T cell receptor beta chain was determined in a study of regulatory T cells in long-lasting Graves disease. Whole-study context: Graves' patients who were just diagnosed had used antithyroid drugs for under 3 months. Study-wide findings and caveats: Patients with persistent disease shared some 2,500 public clonotypes, outpacing the roughly 1,000 shared by new patients. TCR diversity was lower in persistent Graves' patients than in newly diagnosed ones.

Sample time point: newly diagnosed GD, antithyroid drugs for less than 3 months. Construction of the TCR library relied on RNA isolated from PBMCs. CDR1 and CDR2 from the germline V gene are MNHEY and SMNVEV (reference sequence). The length of the CDR3 is 11 residues. V lost 6 bases and J lost 3, with 5 bases in between. Arm-PCR with iRepertoire HTBI primers amplified the CDR3 regions for these TCR beta libraries. Methods used by the authors: Across all samples, under 65 TRBV segments and around 14 TRBJ segments were identified. TCRdb ran MiXCR on the multiplex PCR reads and lists one entry per CDR3 protein. The V and J calls reflect TCRdb's pipeline rather than the authors' work. The sample records hundreds of thousands of distinct CDR3 sequences, 15% to 18% being singletons. In its sample, this clonotype was seen a few times. What it binds is not known. Being one base from a much bigger clone, this may be a read error.

The receptor was derived from a female donor with Graves disease. The chain is built from TRBV27 and TRBJ1-1, with no clear D. This specimen consisted of peripheral blood mononuclear cells (PBMCs), obtained at new diagnosis, from a patient treated with antithyroid drugs. The CDR3 nucleotides are TGTGCCAGCAGGGGATACACTGAAGCTTTCTTT. Its protein product is CASRGYTEAFF.